The next 4 T cell receptor beta chains were all read from a single sample in a study of vaccination effects on CD4 cells after COVID-19. Their recognized antigens are unknown. Clones were sequenced by immunoSEQ multiplex PCR, and TCRdb holds only the in-frame ones, with some missing. The sample records tens of thousands of clones, approximately 79% being singletons. The ViraFEST assay expanded antigen-specific CD4+ T cells with viral peptide pools before sequencing. Cultured cells yielded isolated CD4+ T cells after 10 days. The vaccine recipients had no prior SARS-CoV-2 infection, with negative nucleocapsid antibodies. The sample consisted of CD4+ T cells from PBMCs cultured with HCoV-NL63 spike peptides, taken before COVID-19 vaccination. These receptors originate from a human donor who received a COVID-19 vaccine.

The J gene is TRBJ1-6, the V gene TRBV2, with 7 bases aligning to TRBD1. In germline, CDR1 is SNHLY, CDR2 FYNNEI. The ends lost 7 bases at V and 6 bases at J; junction bases unmatched: 9. This CDR3 region has 15 residues. The CDR3 region has the DNA TGTGCCAGCAACCAAAGAGGGACAGTTAATTCACCCCTCCACTTT. Protein sequence: CASNQRGTVNSPLHF.

The rearrangement joins TRBV7-2 to TRBJ1-3, with a tentative D call TRBD1 (6 bases). The ends were cut back, 1 base at V and 0 bases at J, with 10 bases in the middle. The CDR3 runs 16 residues. Germline V gene sequence: CDR1 SGHTA, CDR2 FQGNSA. The CDR3 is CASSLGGRGSGNTIYF. As DNA, the CDR3 is TGTGCCAGCAGCTTAGGGGGCAGGGGCTCTGGAAACACCATATATTTT.

This clone was seen more than once but under ten times. The chain joins TRBV6-5 to TRBJ1-2; TRBD1 is a possible D gene (5 bases). This CDR3 has 14 residues. The germline V gene encodes CDR1 MNHEY and CDR2 SVGAGI. Between the trimmed V and J ends, which lost 4 bases and 7 bases, there was a span of 16 bases. The chain's CDR3 is CASSSWGEKVGYTF. The CDR3 coding sequence is TGTGCCAGCAGTTCCTGGGGGGAAAAGGTTGGCTACACCTTC.

The V call is TRBV6-5, the J call TRBJ2-2; a weak D match, TRBD2 (5 bases). CDR1 is MNHEY, CDR2 SVGAGI, per germline. The CDR3 is made up of 10 amino acids. Deletions cut 4 bases from V and 14 bases from J, with 8 bases between. CDR3 in DNA: TGTGCCAGCAGTTTCCGGGGACTGTTTTTT. Amino acid sequence: CASSFRGLFF.